This TCR beta chain was recorded in a study of early T cells in non-severe SARS-CoV-2 infection. About the research overall: Chains were unpaired, as sequencing was done on bulk RNA from unsorted whole blood. General study findings and limits: Anti-spike CD8 responses were favored in VDJdb matching, and private and CD4 specificities were missed.

With regard to this clonotype: The antigen remains unidentified.

This CDR3 region has 11 residues. Trimming removed 5 bases at V and 12 bases at J, with 11 bases between. Germline V gene sequence: CDR1 MDHEN, CDR2 SYDVKM. Individual cDNA molecules received unique molecular identifiers. TCRdb re-analysed the 5' RACE reads in MiXCR, keeping a single row per CDR3 protein. The sample holds some 48,000 distinct CDR3 sequences, around 9.5% seen once. The sequence derives from an adult who was a healthcare worker with PCR-confirmed SARS-CoV-2 infection or an uninfected control (not recorded which). The chain couples TRBV28 to TRBJ1-5; no reliable D call. Sequenced input: whole blood. Written as DNA, the CDR3 is TGTGCCAGCAGTCAGTCCGGGAACCAGCATTTT. Translation gives CASSQSGNQHF.